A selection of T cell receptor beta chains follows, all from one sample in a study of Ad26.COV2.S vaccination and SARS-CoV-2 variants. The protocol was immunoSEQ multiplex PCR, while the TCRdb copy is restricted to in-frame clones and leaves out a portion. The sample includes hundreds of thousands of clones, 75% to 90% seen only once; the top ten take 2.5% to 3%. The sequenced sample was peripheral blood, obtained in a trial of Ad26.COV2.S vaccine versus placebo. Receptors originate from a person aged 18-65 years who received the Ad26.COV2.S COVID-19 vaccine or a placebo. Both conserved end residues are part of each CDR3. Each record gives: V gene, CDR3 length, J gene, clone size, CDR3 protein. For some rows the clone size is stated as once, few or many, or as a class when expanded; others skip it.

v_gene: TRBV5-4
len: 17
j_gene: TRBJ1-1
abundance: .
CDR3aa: CASSLLGTGVGYTEAFF

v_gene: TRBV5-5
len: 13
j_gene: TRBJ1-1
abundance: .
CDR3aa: CASSLRGLTEAFF

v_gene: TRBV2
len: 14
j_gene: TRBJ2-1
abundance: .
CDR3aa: CASSVGRAYNEQFF

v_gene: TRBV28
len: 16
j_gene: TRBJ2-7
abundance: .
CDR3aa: CASSLLWTGASYEQYF

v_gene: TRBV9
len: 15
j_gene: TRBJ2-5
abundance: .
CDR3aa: CASSVMGTTQETQYF

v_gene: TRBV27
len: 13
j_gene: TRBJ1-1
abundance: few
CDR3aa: CASTSPGSPEAFF

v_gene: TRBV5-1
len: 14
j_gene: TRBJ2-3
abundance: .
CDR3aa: CASSQQGQADTQYF

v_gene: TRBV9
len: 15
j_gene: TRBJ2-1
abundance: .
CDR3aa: CASSVGSNRYNEQFF

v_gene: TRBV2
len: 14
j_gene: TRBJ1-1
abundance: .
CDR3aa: CASTPDSFNTEAFF

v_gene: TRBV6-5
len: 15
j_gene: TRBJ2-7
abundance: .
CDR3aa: CASSPLRQGSGEQYF

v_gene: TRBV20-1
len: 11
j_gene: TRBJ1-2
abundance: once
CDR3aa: CSARNQGPGTF

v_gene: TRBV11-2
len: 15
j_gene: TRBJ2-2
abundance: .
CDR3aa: CASSLLSHATGELFF